These T cell receptor beta chains were read from a single sample in a study of blood T cell repertoires in COVID-19. Clones were sequenced by immunoSEQ multiplex PCR, and TCRdb holds only the in-frame ones, with some missing. The sample includes 200,000 to 250,000 clones, 65% to 85% of them seen just once. Sequencing was done on a sample of peripheral blood. The receptors shown here come from a woman between 25 and 40 years old with COVID-19, enrolled during active disease. CDR3s leave out the opening cysteine and the closing phenylalanine or tryptophan.

v_call,cdr3_aa
TRBV5-4,ASSRGQF
TRBV9,ASSPRQGGLNTEAF
TRBV19,ASSIAGGKNTEAF
TRBV19,ASSIQGGRWGNEQF
TRBV9,ASSVEGGNYGYT
TRBV6-6,ASSSRRMGNQPQH
TRBV28,ASDARRDNDYGYT
TRBV4-3,ASSPDGGATGELF
TRBV6-2/TRBV6-3,ASSDRGPKGGYT
TRBV7-2,ASSFGPPGGNIQY